This paragraph reports one T cell receptor (beta chain). This CDR3 region has 15 residues. Trimming shortened V by 6 bases and J by 6 bases, and 19 bases separated the two germline ends. From germline, CDR1 is MNHEY and CDR2 SVGAGI. The data were obtained in a study of blood T cell repertoires in COVID-19. Only in-frame clones appear in the TCRdb table, and some are missing; sequencing was by immunoSEQ multiplex PCR. The top ten hold around 12% of the sample, which has 60,000 to 75,000 clones, roughly 86% seen once. The sequence derives from a woman aged 60 to 75 with acute or convalescent COVID-19. The sample taken for sequencing was peripheral blood. The chain recombines TRBV6-5 with TRBJ2-3, with D possibly being TRBD1 (7 bases). The CDR3 DNA reads as TGTGCCAGCAGCCGACAGGGCCGGGGGACTGATACGCAGTATTTT. Translated: CASSRQGRGTDTQYF.